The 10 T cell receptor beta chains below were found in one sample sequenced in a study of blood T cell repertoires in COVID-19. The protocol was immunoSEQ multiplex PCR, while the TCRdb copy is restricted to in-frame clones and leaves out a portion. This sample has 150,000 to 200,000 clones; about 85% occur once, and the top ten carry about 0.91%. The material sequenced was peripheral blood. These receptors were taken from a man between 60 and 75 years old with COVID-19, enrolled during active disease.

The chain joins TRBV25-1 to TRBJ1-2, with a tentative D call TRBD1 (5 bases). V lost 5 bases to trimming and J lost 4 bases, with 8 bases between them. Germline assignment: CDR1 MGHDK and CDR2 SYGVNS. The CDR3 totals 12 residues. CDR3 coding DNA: TGTGCCAGCAGTAGGCAGGGCTATGGCTACACCTTC. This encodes CASSRQGYGYTF.

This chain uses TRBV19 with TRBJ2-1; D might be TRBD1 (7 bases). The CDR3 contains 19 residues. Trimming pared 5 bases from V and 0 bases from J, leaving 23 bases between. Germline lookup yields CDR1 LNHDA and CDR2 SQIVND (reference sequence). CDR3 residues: CASSYRSGPGGSSYNEQFF. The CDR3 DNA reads TGTGCCAGTAGTTACCGGAGCGGGCCAGGGGGTAGCTCCTACAATGAGCAGTTCTTC.

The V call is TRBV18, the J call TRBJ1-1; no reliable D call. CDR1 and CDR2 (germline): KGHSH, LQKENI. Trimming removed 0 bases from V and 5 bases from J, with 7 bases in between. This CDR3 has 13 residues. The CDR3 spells CASSPPTRTEAFF. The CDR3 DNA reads TGTGCCAGCTCACCACCCACGAGGACTGAAGCTTTCTTT.

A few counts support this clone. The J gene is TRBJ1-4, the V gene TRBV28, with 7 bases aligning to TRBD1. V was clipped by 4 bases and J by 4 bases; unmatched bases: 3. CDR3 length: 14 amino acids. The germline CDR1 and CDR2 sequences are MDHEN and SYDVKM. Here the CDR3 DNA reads TGTGCCAGCAGTTCCGGACAGGTTAATGAAAAACTGTTTTTT. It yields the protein CASSSGQVNEKLFF.

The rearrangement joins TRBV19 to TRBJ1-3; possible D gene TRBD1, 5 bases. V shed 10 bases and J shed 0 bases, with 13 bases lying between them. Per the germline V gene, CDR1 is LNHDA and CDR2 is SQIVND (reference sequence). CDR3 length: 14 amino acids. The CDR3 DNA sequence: TGTGCCACACGGGAGGGGAGCTCTGGAAACACCATATATTTT. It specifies CATREGSSGNTIYF.

CDR3 amino acids: CASSLTAHSYNEQFF. The CDR3 DNA sequence: TGTGCCAGCAGCCTGACTGCCCACTCCTACAATGAGCAGTTCTTC. V and J are TRBV5-8 and TRBJ2-1; no definite D call. V was clipped by 4 bases and J by 0 bases, with 11 bases between them. Per germline, CDR1 SGHTS and CDR2 YDEGEE. The CDR3 has 15 residues.

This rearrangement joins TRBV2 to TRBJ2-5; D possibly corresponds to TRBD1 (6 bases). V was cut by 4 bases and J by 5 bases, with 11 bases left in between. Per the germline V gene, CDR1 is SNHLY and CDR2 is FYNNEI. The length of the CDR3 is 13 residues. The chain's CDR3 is CASSATGPETQYF. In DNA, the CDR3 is TGTGCCAGCAGTGCTACAGGGCCGGAGACCCAGTACTTC. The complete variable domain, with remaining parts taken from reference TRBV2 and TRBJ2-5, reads EPEVTQTPSHQVTQMGQEVILRCVPISNHLYFYWYRQILGQKVEFLVSFYNNEISEKSEIFDDQFSVERPDGSNFTLKIRSTKLEDSAMYFCASSATGPETQYFGPGTRLLVL.

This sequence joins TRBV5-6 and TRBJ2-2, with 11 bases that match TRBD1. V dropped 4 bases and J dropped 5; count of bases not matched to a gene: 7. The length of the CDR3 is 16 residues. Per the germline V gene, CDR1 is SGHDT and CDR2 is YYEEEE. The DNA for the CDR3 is TGTGCCAGCAGCGCGTCGGGGACAGGGGGTACCGGGGAGCTGTTTTTT. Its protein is CASSASGTGGTGELFF.

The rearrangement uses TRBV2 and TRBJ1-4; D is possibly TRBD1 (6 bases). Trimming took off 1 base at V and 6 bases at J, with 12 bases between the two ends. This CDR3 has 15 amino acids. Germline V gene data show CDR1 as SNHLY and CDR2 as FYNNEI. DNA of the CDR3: TGTGCCAGCAGTGAAGGGCAGGGGTTTTATGAAAAACTGTTTTTT. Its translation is CASSEGQGFYEKLFF.

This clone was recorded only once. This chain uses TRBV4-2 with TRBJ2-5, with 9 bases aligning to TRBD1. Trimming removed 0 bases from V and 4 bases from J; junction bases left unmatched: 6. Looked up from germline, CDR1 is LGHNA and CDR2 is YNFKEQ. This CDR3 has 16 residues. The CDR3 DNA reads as TGTGCCAGCAGCCAAGAGCACAGGGGGCTTAGAGAGACCCAGTACTTC. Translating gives CASSQEHRGLRETQYF.